What follows are 27 T cell receptor beta chains derived from one specimen sequenced in a study of blood T cell repertoires in COVID-19. Profiled with immunoSEQ multiplex PCR; TCRdb holds only in-frame clones, not every one. Counted here are under 350,000 clones, around 85% occurring once; the ten biggest clones make up roughly 4.2%. Material for sequencing was PBMCs or T cells enriched from blood (not recorded which). These TCRs come from a woman in her forties with acute COVID-19.

The chain links TRBV25-1 to TRBJ2-7; the D gene is possibly TRBD1 (5 bases). This CDR3 region has 14 residues. V lost 2 bases, J lost 5 bases, and 13 bases lay in between. Germline CDR1 reads MGHDK; CDR2 reads SYGVNS. CDR3 sequence (DNA): TGTGCCAGCAGTGAACCGGGCAGGGTCAACGAGCAGTACTTC. It encodes CASSEPGRVNEQYF.

This clone was detected only once. This chain joins TRBV9 and TRBJ2-3, with D possibly matching TRBD2 (5 bases). Trimming removed 3 bases at V and 2 bases at J, with 13 bases between. CDR3 size: 15 residues. From germline, CDR1 is SGDLS and CDR2 YYNGEE. This CDR3 reads CASSGRGILTDTQYF. The CDR3 DNA reads as TGTGCCAGCAGCGGCCGGGGAATTCTCACAGATACGCAGTATTTT.

V usage is TRBV6-5 and J usage is TRBJ1-6; the match to TRBD1 covers 10 bases. The germline V gene has CDR1 MNHEY and CDR2 SVGAGI. This CDR3 has 14 residues. Germline trimming cut 5 bases from V and 7 bases from J; bases unmatched to any gene: 2. CDR3 sequence: CASSPTGGNSPLHF. The CDR3 bases are TGTGCCAGCAGTCCGACAGGGGGCAATTCACCCCTCCACTTT.

The chain employs TRBV9 and TRBJ2-1, with 15 bases matching TRBD2. Germline values: CDR1 SGDLS, CDR2 YYNGEE. This CDR3 is 20 amino acids long. V shed 4 bases and J 0 bases; nucleotides not matched to a gene: 11. This CDR3 reads CASSPRTSGGESYSYNEQFF. CDR3 DNA: TGTGCCAGCAGCCCGCGGACTAGCGGGGGGGAATCTTACTCCTACAATGAGCAGTTCTTC.

This chain joins TRBV19 and TRBJ1-6, with D possibly TRBD1 on 5 matching bases. With 2 bases removed from V and 10 bases from J, the gap between germline ends came to 21 bases. Germline loops: CDR1 LNHDA, CDR2 SQIVND (reference sequence). CDR3 length: 17 residues. CDR3 nucleotides: TGTGCCAGTAGTATAATCGCAGGGTTTGGTCAAGACTCACCCCTCCACTTT. Amino acids: CASSIIAGFGQDSPLHF.

The gene calls are TRBV28 and TRBJ1-5; no clear D. CDR3 length equals 14 residues. V dropped 2 bases and J dropped 4 bases, with 9 bases sitting between them. Germline values: CDR1 MDHEN, CDR2 SYDVKM. CDR3 loop: CASSLVGINQPQHF. DNA for the CDR3: TGTGCCAGCAGTTTAGTCGGGATTAATCAGCCCCAGCATTTT. The full variable domain, rest sourced from reference TRBV28 and TRBJ1-5, is DVKVTQSSRYLVKRTGEKVFLECVQDMDHENMFWYRQDPGLGLRLIYFSYDVKMKEKGDIPEGYSVSREKKERFSLILESASTNQTSMYLCASSLVGINQPQHFGDGTRLSIL.

This rearrangement joins TRBV7-9 to TRBJ2-1; 7 nucleotides line up with TRBD1. This CDR3 has 17 amino acids. CDR1 and CDR2 (germline): SEHNR, FQNEAQ (reference sequence). The junction had 10 bases not matched to a gene; V was cut back by 5 bases and J by 0 bases. The CDR3 bases are TGTGCCAGCAGCGAACGATACGGACAGGTCTCCTACAATGAGCAGTTCTTC. This codes for CASSERYGQVSYNEQFF.

V and J are TRBV6-2 or TRBV6-3 and TRBJ2-7; possibly TRBD1 for D (5 bases). Germline-derived CDR1 and CDR2 are MNHEY and SVGEGT. V lost 2 bases and J lost 1, with 6 bases in between. The CDR3 extends over 13 amino acids. The CDR3 region is CASSYQGSYEQYF. CDR3 in DNA: TGTGCCAGCAGTTACCAGGGATCCTACGAGCAGTACTTC.

The V gene is TRBV5-1, the J gene TRBJ1-2; 8 positions match TRBD1. V was pared by 0 bases and J by 6 bases, with 10 bases of the junction left unmatched. Germline CDR1 reads SGHRS; CDR2 reads YFSETQ. CDR3 length: 16 residues. DNA of the CDR3: TGCGCCAGCAGCTTGGGTGGGACAGGCTCCCCCCATGGCTACACCTTC. Its translation: CASSLGGTGSPHGYTF.

The chain couples TRBV24-1 to TRBJ2-2; 7 positions match TRBD2. Per the germline V gene, CDR1 is KGHDR and CDR2 is SFDVKD. Trimming took 2 bases from V and 2 from J; bases not matched to a gene: 4. CDR3 length equals 16 residues. The CDR3 sequence is CATSDSSSGNTGELFF. The CDR3 nucleotides are TGTGCCACCAGTGATTCGTCTAGCGGAAACACCGGGGAGCTGTTTTTT.

This clone was seen a few times. The J gene is TRBJ2-7, the V gene TRBV5-1; TRBD1 is a possible D gene (6 bases). The CDR3 is 14 amino acids. V lost 2 bases, J lost 7 bases, and 16 bases lay in between. Per the germline V gene, CDR1 is SGHRS and CDR2 is YFSETQ. The CDR3 sequence: CASSFDRWIGEQYF. In nucleotides, the CDR3 is TGCGCCAGCAGCTTTGACAGGTGGATCGGGGAGCAGTACTTC.

The J gene is TRBJ1-2, the V gene TRBV7-9; 8 bases line up with TRBD1. This CDR3 comprises 14 residues. Trimming at V came to 2 bases and at J to 2 bases, leaving 1 base not matched to a gene. Germline-derived CDR1 and CDR2 are SEHNR and FQNEAQ (reference sequence). CDR3 sequence reads: CASSLQGANYGYTF. The CDR3, as DNA: TGTGCCAGCAGCTTACAGGGGGCCAACTATGGCTACACCTTC.

The chain recombines TRBV28 with TRBJ1-1; 10 nucleotides match TRBD1. The V segment lost 3 bases and the J segment 3 bases; nucleotides outside the gene matches: 7. Germline values: CDR1 MDHEN, CDR2 SYDVKM. CDR3 length equals 16 residues. DNA for the CDR3: TGTGCCAGCAGTTTTATGGACAGGGGGGCCCACACTGAAGCTTTCTTT. It specifies CASSFMDRGAHTEAFF.

The chain recombines TRBV14 with TRBJ2-2, with D possibly being TRBD1 (6 bases). The germline V and J ends were trimmed by 4 bases and 5 bases, with 14 bases remaining between them. Germline V CDR1 and CDR2: SGHDN, FVKESK. This CDR3 has 15 amino acids. The CDR3 protein is CASSRGGSGTGELFF. The CDR3 region has the DNA TGTGCCAGCAGCCGTGGGGGCTCGGGTACCGGGGAGCTGTTTTTT.

V and J are TRBV27 and TRBJ1-2; perhaps TRBD1 as D (6 bases). Trimming stripped 3 bases from V and 6 bases from J, with 17 bases between. Germline CDR1 and CDR2: MNHEY and SMNVEV (reference sequence). The CDR3 extends over 15 amino acids. The CDR3 protein is CASSFLSGASDGYTF. The CDR3 coding sequence is TGTGCCAGCAGTTTCCTTTCAGGGGCCTCCGATGGCTACACCTTC.

The CDR3 reads CAISKTDRDGTEAFF. The CDR3 DNA reads as TGTGCCATCAGTAAAACGGACAGGGATGGTACTGAAGCTTTCTTT. The chain carries TRBV10-3 and TRBJ1-1, with 8 nucleotides matching TRBD1. The germline gives CDR1 ENHRY, CDR2 SYGVKD. The CDR3 length is 15 residues. The J segment lost 5 bases and the V segment lost 5 bases, leaving 10 bases of the junction unmatched.

The V gene is TRBV5-1, the J gene TRBJ2-3; maybe TRBD1 (6 bases). The germline CDR1 and CDR2 sequences are SGHRS and YFSETQ. The CDR3 loop spans 19 amino acids. Deletions cut 0 bases from V and 2 bases from J, with 22 bases between. This CDR3 reads CASSLGIFSRTATTDTQYF. CDR3 DNA: TGCGCCAGCAGCTTGGGAATCTTCTCTAGGACAGCGACCACAGATACGCAGTATTTT.

The CDR3 DNA sequence: TGTGCCAGTAGTATGACTATTAGCACAGATACGCAGTATTTT. As protein: CASSMTISTDTQYF. This chain uses TRBV19 with TRBJ2-3; possibly TRBD2 for D (5 bases). Per the germline V gene, CDR1 is LNHDA and CDR2 is SQIVND (reference sequence). This CDR3 has 14 amino acids. The V gene lost 3 bases and the J gene lost 0 bases, with 7 bases spanning the gap.

The chain recombines TRBV19 with TRBJ1-5; 7 nucleotides match TRBD1. Trimming at V came to 7 bases and at J to 4 bases, leaving 10 bases not matched to a gene. The CDR3 sequence is 15 residues long. Germline CDR1 and CDR2: LNHDA and SQIVND (reference sequence). The CDR3 DNA follows: TGTGCCAGTACCATCACGGGACAGATTAATCAGCCCCAGCATTTT. Encoded protein: CASTITGQINQPQHF.

This sequence joins TRBV5-1 and TRBJ1-1, with a weak D call TRBD1 (5 bases). Trimming stripped 0 bases from V and 4 bases from J, with 22 bases between. This CDR3 has 18 amino acids. Germline V gene sequence: CDR1 SGHRS, CDR2 YFSETQ. CDR3 region: CASSLATQGSLLGTEAFF. CDR3 sequence (DNA): TGCGCCAGCAGCTTGGCCACGCAGGGCTCCCTCTTAGGCACTGAAGCTTTCTTT.

This chain links TRBV5-1 with TRBJ2-7, with 8 bases matching TRBD1. Unmatched junction bases numbered 3, after V lost 0 bases and J lost 1 base. Per the germline V gene, CDR1 is SGHRS and CDR2 is YFSETQ. The CDR3 sequence is 15 residues long. The CDR3 spells CASSLAGGRSYEQYF. The DNA for the CDR3 is TGCGCCAGCAGCTTGGCAGGGGGCAGATCCTACGAGCAGTACTTC.

The chain couples TRBV9 to TRBJ2-2; a possible D gene is TRBD1 (6 bases). The CDR3 is 17 residues long. Trimming took 3 bases from V and 0 from J, leaving 15 bases between them. Looked up from germline, CDR1 is SGDLS and CDR2 is YYNGEE. DNA of the CDR3: TGTGCCAGCAGCGCTCTCTCCGGGACAACGAACACCGGGGAGCTGTTTTTT. It translates to CASSALSGTTNTGELFF. The complete variable domain, with remaining parts taken from reference TRBV9 and TRBJ2-2, reads DSGVTQTPKHLITATGQRVTLRCSPRSGDLSVYWYQQSLDQGLQFLIQYYNGEERAKGNILERFSAQQFPDLHSELNLSSLELGDSALYFCASSALSGTTNTGELFFGEGSRLTVL.

The chain has TRBV7-9 and TRBJ2-3; D is perhaps TRBD1 (5 bases). Trimming stripped 6 bases from V and 1 base from J, with 23 bases between. CDR1 and CDR2 (germline): SEHNR, FQNEAQ (reference sequence). The CDR3 has 18 amino acids. The CDR3 region is CASRPRLTTGTGTDTQYF. The CDR3 DNA follows: TGTGCCAGCAGGCCTAGGCTTACAACAGGTACCGGCACAGATACGCAGTATTTT.

This rearrangement joins TRBV7-2 to TRBJ1-1; TRBD1 agrees at 7 bases. V shed 0 bases and J 0 bases; nucleotides not matched to a gene: 4. The CDR3 is 16 amino acids. Germline values: CDR1 SGHTA, CDR2 FQGNSA. The DNA of the CDR3 is TGTGCCAGCAGCTTAGCCACAGGGGTTTTGAACACTGAAGCTTTCTTT. Its translation is CASSLATGVLNTEAFF.

The V and J genes are TRBV27 and TRBJ1-4, with D hard to call. This CDR3 has 12 residues. The ends were cut back, 6 bases at V and 10 bases at J, with 12 bases in the middle. Per the germline V gene, CDR1 is MNHEY and CDR2 is SMNVEV (reference sequence). As DNA, the CDR3 is TGTGCCAGCAGCCTGCGCGGCGGAAAACTGTTTTTT. Protein: CASSLRGGKLFF.

The chain employs TRBV7-7 and TRBJ2-3; a possible D gene is TRBD2 (6 bases). Germline loops: CDR1 SSHAT, CDR2 FNYEAQ (reference sequence). Trimming shortened V by 1 base and J by 0 bases, and 8 bases separated the two germline ends. The CDR3 has 15 residues. In DNA, the CDR3 is TGTGCCAGCAGCTTAGGGCTAGCGAGCACAGATACGCAGTATTTT. Encoded protein: CASSLGLASTDTQYF.

V gene TRBV27 combines with J gene TRBJ2-4; the match to TRBD2 covers 7 bases. CDR3 length equals 16 residues. J gave up 3 bases and V 2 bases, and 7 bases lay outside the gene matches. The germline V gene has CDR1 MNHEY and CDR2 SMNVEV (reference sequence). The CDR3 region is CASSLGGRGLKNIQYF. Written as DNA, the CDR3 is TGTGCCAGCAGTTTAGGCGGGAGAGGGCTCAAAAACATTCAGTACTTC.